Below are 31 T cell receptor beta chains sequenced from a single sample in a study of shared clonotypes between healthy human individuals. Here immunoSEQ multiplex PCR was the method, and the copy in TCRdb shows in-frame clones only, minus some. The table lists around 980,000 clones, around 78% of them singletons. The sample comprised memory CD4+ T cells from PBMCs. Subset indicated: CD45RA-negative fraction. Source of these receptors: a man between 18 and 35 years old in good health. Some clones in this sample may be carry-over from other donors' samples.

The J gene is TRBJ1-2, the V gene TRBV4-1; no clear D. V was pared by 1 base and J by 0 bases, with 6 bases between. This CDR3 is built from 14 residues. CDR1 and CDR2 (germline): MGHRA, YSYEKL. The CDR3 here is CASSQGSSNYGYTF. The CDR3 DNA is TGCGCCAGCAGCCAAGGGTCCTCTAACTATGGCTACACCTTC.

This clone occurred once. This same CDR3 is encoded by further DNA sequences in the sample. The gene calls are TRBV7-9 and TRBJ2-1; 11 bases line up with TRBD2. Germline CDR1 SEHNR, CDR2 FQNEAQ (reference sequence). Trimming took 1 base from V and 7 from J; bases not matched to a gene: 3. This CDR3 contains 15 residues. The CDR3 nucleotides read TGTGCCAGCAGCTTAGTAGCGGGAGGGCCGAATGAGCAGTTCTTC. Its translation is CASSLVAGGPNEQFF.

The rearrangement links TRBV4-1 to TRBJ2-7, with TRBD2 identical over 11 bases. Unmatched junction bases numbered 8, after V lost 2 bases and J lost 2 bases. The CDR3 consists of 17 residues. CDR1 and CDR2 from the germline V gene are MGHRA and YSYEKL. CDR3 nucleotides: TGCGCCAGCAGCCAATCCAGCGGGACTAGCGGCACCTACGAGCAGTACTTC. Its protein is CASSQSSGTSGTYEQYF.

This clone was counted a single time. The genes are TRBV2 and TRBJ2-5, with D unclear. The CDR3 contains 13 residues. Germline lookup yields CDR1 SNHLY and CDR2 FYNNEI. Trimming took 2 bases from V and 5 from J, leaving 9 bases between them. DNA for the CDR3: TGTGCCAGCAGTGAATATGAAAGGGAGACCCAGTACTTC. Amino acids: CASSEYERETQYF.

In DNA form, the CDR3 reads TGTGCCAGCAGCTCAGGCGTAAGTGGCTACACCTTC. Its translation is CASSSGVSGYTF. The gene calls are TRBV28 and TRBJ1-2; no reliable D call. Trimming removed 6 bases from V and 7 bases from J, with 12 bases in between. CDR1 is MDHEN and CDR2 is SYDVKM in the germline V gene. This CDR3 has 12 amino acids.

The chain joins TRBV28 to TRBJ1-5; D remains ambiguous. Trimming removed 7 bases from V and 0 bases from J, with 10 bases in between. The V gene's germline CDR1 is MDHEN and CDR2 SYDVKM. This CDR3 spans 14 amino acids. CDR3 bases: TGTGCCAGCAACCCCGGGTCTAGCAATCAGCCCCAGCATTTT. This gives the protein CASNPGSSNQPQHF.

As to this clone: With a far larger clone one base away, a read error is the likely cause. V usage is TRBV18 and J usage is TRBJ1-5, with D possibly being TRBD1 (5 bases). CDR1 and CDR2 from the germline V gene are KGHSH and LQKENI. CDR3 length equals 13 residues. Trimming removed 8 bases from V and 5 bases from J, with 13 bases in between. In nucleotides, the CDR3 is TGTGCCAGCCCTCGTTCGGGGGATCAGCCCCAGCATTTT. Protein: CASPRSGDQPQHF.

The gene calls are TRBV18 and TRBJ1-2; possibly TRBD1 for D (6 bases). The V gene lost 1 base and the J gene lost 5 bases, with 14 bases spanning the gap. In germline, CDR1 is KGHSH, CDR2 LQKENI. This CDR3 has 15 residues. The CDR3 sequence is CASSPLGGLEYGYTF. The CDR3 nucleotides are TGTGCCAGCTCACCACTGGGGGGCCTAGAGTATGGCTACACCTTC.

The V call is TRBV6-1, the J call TRBJ1-5; D is uncertain. V gave up 2 bases and J gave up 8 bases, with 13 bases separating them. In germline, CDR1 is MNHNS, CDR2 SASEGT. CDR3 length equals 14 residues. CDR3 sequence (DNA): TGTGCCAGCAGTGAAAGGCCGGCTGAGAAGCCCCAGCATTTT. Translating gives CASSERPAEKPQHF.

The rearrangement uses TRBV4-1 and TRBJ2-3; 16 nucleotides match TRBD2. V trimming: 5 bases; J trimming: 7 bases; junction bases outside the gene matches: 12. The CDR3 sequence is 18 residues long. The germline gives CDR1 MGHRA, CDR2 YSYEKL. DNA for the CDR3: TGCGCCAGCAGCGTCGGGACTAGCGGGAGGGCCGGGGACCATACGCAGTATTTT. Translated: CASSVGTSGRAGDHTQYF.

In nucleotides, the CDR3 is TGCGCCAGCAATAGGGGGAGCACCGGAGATACGCAGTATTTT. Its protein product is CASNRGSTGDTQYF. The chain uses TRBV5-1 and TRBJ2-3, with D maybe TRBD1 (6 bases). Germline V gene data show CDR1 as SGHRS and CDR2 as YFSETQ. The V gene lost 6 bases and the J gene lost 5 bases, with 16 bases spanning the gap. The CDR3 totals 14 residues.

The rearrangement links TRBV28 to TRBJ1-1, with TRBD1 matching over 7 bases. The germline V gene has CDR1 MDHEN and CDR2 SYDVKM. Trimming cost V 2 bases and J 5 bases; bases outside gene matches: 2. CDR3 length: 13 amino acids. The CDR3 coding sequence is TGTGCCAGCAGTTTACAACAGGGGACTGAAGCTTTCTTT. Translated: CASSLQQGTEAFF.

The chain carries TRBV5-1 and TRBJ2-3, with a weak D call TRBD1 (5 bases). V was trimmed by 4 bases and J by 4 bases, leaving 13 bases between them. Germline loops: CDR1 SGHRS, CDR2 YFSETQ. This CDR3 comprises 14 residues. The chain's CDR3 is CASSQDSGPDTQYF. The CDR3 nucleotides read TGCGCCAGCAGCCAAGACTCAGGGCCAGATACGCAGTATTTT.

The CDR3 DNA reads as TGTGCCAGCATCCCGGTCGAGGGGCGGGACGAGCAGTACTTC. This gives the protein CASIPVEGRDEQYF. The chain is built from TRBV7-9 and TRBJ2-7; the D call may be TRBD1 or TRBD2 (5 bases each). V was pared by 7 bases and J by 5 bases, with 18 bases between. This CDR3 is 14 amino acids long. Germline CDR1 SEHNR, CDR2 FQNEAQ (reference sequence).

Concerning this clone: A much bigger clone sits one base away, suggesting this may be a read error. CDR3 protein: CASSVGSEQFF. CDR3 bases: TGTGCCAGCAGCGTGGGGAGTGAGCAGTTCTTC. The chain carries TRBV5-6 and TRBJ2-1; perhaps TRBD2 as D (5 bases). The CDR3 length is 11 residues. Germline V gene lookup returns CDR1 SGHDT and CDR2 YYEEEE. V gave up 4 bases and J gave up 9 bases, with 8 bases separating them.

V gene TRBV6-1 combines with J gene TRBJ1-4; tentatively, D is TRBD1 (6 bases). Germline V gene lookup returns CDR1 MNHNS and CDR2 SASEGT. Trimming removed 0 bases from V and 10 bases from J, with 15 bases in between. CDR3 length equals 15 residues. CDR3 nucleotides: TGTGCCAGCAGTGAAGCAAAACAGGGAGTCTCAAAACTGTTTTTT. Translated, it gives CASSEAKQGVSKLFF.

The CDR3 DNA reads as TGTGCCTGGGGTATTGGGACAGAACTTATCCGCTACGAGCAGTACTTC. It yields the protein CAWGIGTELIRYEQYF. The V gene is TRBV30, the J gene TRBJ2-7, with 7 nucleotides matching TRBD1. The CDR3 is made up of 16 amino acids. With 5 bases clipped from V and 3 bases from J, the junction kept 16 bases outside the gene matches. Germline V gives CDR1 GTSNPN, CDR2 SVGIG (reference sequence).

CDR3 in amino acids: CATLGTGSSYEQYF. The CDR3 coding sequence is TGTGCCACCCTCGGGACGGGGAGCTCCTACGAGCAGTACTTC. The chain joins TRBV28 to TRBJ2-7; D tentatively reads TRBD1 or TRBD2 (5 bases each). Germline values: CDR1 MDHEN, CDR2 SYDVKM. This CDR3 has 14 residues. Trimming shortened V by 10 bases and J by 0 bases, and 16 bases separated the two germline ends.

The gene calls are TRBV5-4 and TRBJ1-1; weak D call: TRBD1 (6 bases). The CDR3 loop spans 16 amino acids. V was cut by 4 bases and J by 4 bases, with 20 bases left in between. The germline V gene has CDR1 SGHNT and CDR2 YYREEE (reference sequence). The CDR3 spells CASSIGGVEGGTEAFF. The CDR3 region has the DNA TGTGCCAGCAGCATCGGTGGAGTGGAGGGGGGCACTGAAGCTTTCTTT.

This clone came up once. The chain couples TRBV7-2 to TRBJ1-5; 8 bases fit TRBD1. Germline V CDR1 and CDR2: SGHTA, FQGNSA. The CDR3 has 17 residues. V shed 5 bases and J 0 bases; nucleotides not matched to a gene: 9. CDR3 in DNA: TGTGCCAGCAGCCTCCGGGACAGGACGCATAGCAATCAGCCCCAGCATTTT. Its translation is CASSLRDRTHSNQPQHF.

Concerning this clone: Other DNA sequences of this sample code for an identical CDR3. The CDR3 reads CASSPGSGYEQYF. DNA for the CDR3: TGTGCCAGCTCACCGGGGAGTGGTTACGAGCAGTACTTC. The chain uses TRBV18 and TRBJ2-7; perhaps TRBD2 as D (5 bases). Germline V gene sequence: CDR1 KGHSH, CDR2 LQKENI. This CDR3 comprises 13 residues. V was trimmed by 3 bases and J by 4 bases, leaving 10 bases between them.

The chain links TRBV30 to TRBJ1-2; no clear D. This CDR3 has 11 residues. The V end was cut by 2 bases, the J end by 2 bases, with 3 bases between. Germline V gene sequence: CDR1 GTSNPN, CDR2 SVGIG (reference sequence). This chain's CDR3 is CAWSTNYGYTF. The DNA for the CDR3 is TGTGCCTGGAGTACCAACTATGGCTACACCTTC.

The genes are TRBV29-1 and TRBJ1-2; a possible D gene is TRBD1 (5 bases). The germline V gene has CDR1 SQVTM and CDR2 ANQGSEA. The CDR3 loop spans 13 amino acids. Trimming pared 1 base from V and 5 bases from J, leaving 11 bases between. This chain's CDR3 is CSVEGAGRYGYTF. The CDR3, as DNA: TGCAGCGTTGAAGGGGCAGGGAGGTATGGCTACACCTTC.

The chain combines TRBV7-2 with TRBJ2-2, with 12 bases identical to TRBD2. Germline V gene lookup returns CDR1 SGHTA and CDR2 FQGNSA. The CDR3 is made up of 16 amino acids. The V and J ends lost 4 bases and 6 bases, in that order; junction bases with no gene match: 6. CDR3 region: CASSSLGLAGSGELFF. For the CDR3, the DNA is TGTGCCAGCAGCTCACTCGGACTAGCGGGGTCCGGGGAGCTGTTTTTT.

V is TRBV27 and J is TRBJ2-1, with TRBD2 matching 11 bases. Trimming at V came to 6 bases and at J to 8 bases, leaving 3 bases not matched to a gene. CDR1 is MNHEY, CDR2 SMNVEV, per germline (reference sequence). This CDR3 is 13 amino acids long. CDR3 loop: CASRRSGRDEQFF. CDR3 bases: TGTGCCAGCAGACGTAGCGGGAGGGATGAGCAGTTCTTC.

Only one count was recorded for this clone. The junction does not match germline at one end; this may be a read error. V usage is TRBV9 and J usage is TRBJ2-3; the D gene is possibly TRBD1 (6 bases). In germline, CDR1 is SGDLS, CDR2 YYNGEE. The CDR3 covers 15 residues. The CDR3 DNA reads TGTGCCAGCAGTGTAGTACCCTCTGGGGGCGATACGCAGTATTTT. Translation: CASSVVPSGGDTQYF.

The chain uses TRBV5-3 and TRBJ2-3; D may be TRBD2 (5 bases). TRBV5-3 qualifies as an ORF whose function is uncertain. CDR3 length equals 15 residues. Trimming left V 5 bases short and J 0 bases short, with 13 bases between. CDR3 DNA sequence: TGTGCCAGAAGTAGGGAGTACCCTAGCACAGATACGCAGTATTTT. It encodes CARSREYPSTDTQYF.

This clone was recorded once. V and J are TRBV6-5 and TRBJ2-7, with TRBD1 matching over 7 bases. Looked up from germline, CDR1 is MNHEY and CDR2 is SVGAGI. The J segment lost 2 bases and the V segment lost 7 bases, leaving 8 bases of the junction unmatched. The CDR3 is made up of 14 amino acids. This CDR3 reads CASTIIQGAYEQYF. DNA of the CDR3: TGTGCCAGCACCATAATCCAGGGGGCCTACGAGCAGTACTTC.

As regards this clone: Within the sample, other DNA sequences also encode this same CDR3. This chain connects TRBV2 to TRBJ1-5; 10 nucleotides line up with TRBD1. Germline CDR1 and CDR2: SNHLY and FYNNEI. After removal of 6 bases from V and 4 bases from J, the junction contained 6 bases not matched to a gene. This CDR3 has 15 amino acids. CDR3 protein: CASRGDRGRNQPQHF. DNA of the CDR3: TGTGCCAGCAGAGGGGACAGGGGTAGAAATCAGCCCCAGCATTTT.

The chain uses TRBV5-4 and TRBJ1-4; TRBD1 aligns across 7 bases. The CDR3 sequence is 14 residues long. CDR1 is SGHNT and CDR2 is YYREEE in the germline V gene (reference sequence). With 1 base clipped from V and 7 bases from J, the junction kept 4 bases outside the gene matches. The CDR3 region has the DNA TGTGCCAGCAGCTTGACAGGGGACGGTGAAAAACTGTTTTTT. This codes for CASSLTGDGEKLFF.

The rearrangement joins TRBV7-2 to TRBJ2-4; TRBD2 aligns across 16 bases. Germline-derived CDR1 and CDR2 are SGHTA and FQGNSA. J was trimmed by 8 bases and V by 1 base; bases with no gene match: 2. CDR3 length equals 16 residues. The CDR3 DNA reads TGTGCCAGCAGCTTAGGGGGGACTAGCGGGAGGGACATTCAGTACTTC. This sequence encodes CASSLGGTSGRDIQYF.